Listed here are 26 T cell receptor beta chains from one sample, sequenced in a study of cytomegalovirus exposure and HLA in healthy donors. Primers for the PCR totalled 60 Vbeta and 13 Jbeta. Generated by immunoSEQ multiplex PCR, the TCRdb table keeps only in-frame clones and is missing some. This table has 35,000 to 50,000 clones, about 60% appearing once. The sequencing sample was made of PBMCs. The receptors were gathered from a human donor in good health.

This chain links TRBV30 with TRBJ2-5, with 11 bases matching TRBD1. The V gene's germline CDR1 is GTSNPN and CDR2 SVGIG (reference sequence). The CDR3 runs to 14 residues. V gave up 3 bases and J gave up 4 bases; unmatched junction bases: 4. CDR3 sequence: CAWSRDRGLETQYF. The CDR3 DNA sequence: TGTGCCTGGAGCCGGGACAGGGGGTTAGAGACCCAGTACTTC.

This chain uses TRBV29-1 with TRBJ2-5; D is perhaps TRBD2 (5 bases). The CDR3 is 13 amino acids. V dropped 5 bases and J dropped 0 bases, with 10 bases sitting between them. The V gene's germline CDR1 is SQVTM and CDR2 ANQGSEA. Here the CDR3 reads CSVPGINQETQYF. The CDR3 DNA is TGCAGCGTTCCGGGGATAAACCAAGAGACCCAGTACTTC.

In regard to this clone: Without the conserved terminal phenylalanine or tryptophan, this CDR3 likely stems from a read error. The CDR3, as DNA: TGCGCCAGCAGTGAATCAGGGCTCTACACTGAAGCTTTCTCT. It codes for CASSESGLYTEAFS. The chain couples TRBV10-1 to TRBJ1-1; tentatively, D is TRBD1 (5 bases). The V and J ends lost 3 bases and 3 bases respectively, with 11 bases between them. The CDR3 spans 14 residues. Germline V lookup: CDR1 WNHNN, CDR2 SYGVQD (reference sequence).

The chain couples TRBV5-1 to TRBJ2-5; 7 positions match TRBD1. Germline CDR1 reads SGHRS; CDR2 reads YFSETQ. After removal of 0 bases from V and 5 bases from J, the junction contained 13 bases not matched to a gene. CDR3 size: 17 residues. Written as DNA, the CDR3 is TGCGCCAGCAGCTTGGACCCTTACAGACAGGGATGGGAGACCCAGTACTTC. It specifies CASSLDPYRQGWETQYF.

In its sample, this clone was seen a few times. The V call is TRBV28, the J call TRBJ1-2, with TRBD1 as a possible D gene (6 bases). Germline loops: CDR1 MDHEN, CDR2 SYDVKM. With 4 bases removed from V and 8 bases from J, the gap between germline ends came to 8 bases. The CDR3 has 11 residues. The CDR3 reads CASSSTGGYTF. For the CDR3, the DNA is TGTGCCAGCAGTTCCACAGGGGGCTACACCTTC.

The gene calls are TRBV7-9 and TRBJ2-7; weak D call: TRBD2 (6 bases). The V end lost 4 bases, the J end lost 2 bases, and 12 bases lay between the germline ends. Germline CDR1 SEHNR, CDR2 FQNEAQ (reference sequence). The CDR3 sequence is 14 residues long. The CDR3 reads CASSSPGLTYEQYF. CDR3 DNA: TGTGCCAGCAGCTCGCCGGGACTCACCTACGAGCAGTACTTC.

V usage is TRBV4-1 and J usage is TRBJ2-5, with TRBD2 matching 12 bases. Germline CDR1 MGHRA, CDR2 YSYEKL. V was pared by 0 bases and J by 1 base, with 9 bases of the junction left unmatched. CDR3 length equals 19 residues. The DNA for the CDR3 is TGCGCCAGCAGCCAAGAGGCGGGGCTAGCGGGGGGGCTCCAAGAGACCCAGTACTTC. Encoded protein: CASSQEAGLAGGLQETQYF.

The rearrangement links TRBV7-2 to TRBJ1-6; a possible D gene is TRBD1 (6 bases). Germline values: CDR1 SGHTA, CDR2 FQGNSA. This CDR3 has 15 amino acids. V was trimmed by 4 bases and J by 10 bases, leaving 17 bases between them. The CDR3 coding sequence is TGTGCCAGCAGCTCAACAGGTTTAGGGGGATCACCCCTCCACTTT. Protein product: CASSSTGLGGSPLHF.

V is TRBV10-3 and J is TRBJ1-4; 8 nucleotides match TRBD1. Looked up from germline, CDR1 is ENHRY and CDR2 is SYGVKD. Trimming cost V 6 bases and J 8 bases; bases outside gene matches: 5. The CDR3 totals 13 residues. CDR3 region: CAIRARTGEKLFF. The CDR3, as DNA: TGTGCCATCAGGGCCCGGACAGGGGAAAAACTGTTTTTT.

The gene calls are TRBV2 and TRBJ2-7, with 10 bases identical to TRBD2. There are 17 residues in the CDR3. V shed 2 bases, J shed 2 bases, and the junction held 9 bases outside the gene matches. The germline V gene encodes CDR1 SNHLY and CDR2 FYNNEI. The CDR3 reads CASSEQSQLAGPYEQYF. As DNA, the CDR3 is TGTGCCAGCAGTGAACAAAGCCAACTAGCGGGGCCCTACGAGCAGTACTTC. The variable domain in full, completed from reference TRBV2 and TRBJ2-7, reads EPEVTQTPSHQVTQMGQEVILRCVPISNHLYFYWYRQILGQKVEFLVSFYNNEISEKSEIFDDQFSVERPDGSNFTLKIRSTKLEDSAMYFCASSEQSQLAGPYEQYFGPGTRLTVT.

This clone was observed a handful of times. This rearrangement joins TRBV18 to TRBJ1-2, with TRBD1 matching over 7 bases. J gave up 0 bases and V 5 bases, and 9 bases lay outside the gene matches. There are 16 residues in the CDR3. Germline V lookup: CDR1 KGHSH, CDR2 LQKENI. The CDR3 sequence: CASSSSTGNANYGYTF. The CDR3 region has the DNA TGTGCCAGCTCATCATCGACAGGGAATGCTAACTATGGCTACACCTTC. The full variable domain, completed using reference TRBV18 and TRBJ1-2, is NAGVMQNPRHLVRRRGQEARLRCSPMKGHSHVYWYRQLPEEGLKFMVYLQKENIIDESGMPKERFSAEFPKEGPSILRIQQVVRGDSAAYFCASSSSTGNANYGYTFGSGTRLTVV.

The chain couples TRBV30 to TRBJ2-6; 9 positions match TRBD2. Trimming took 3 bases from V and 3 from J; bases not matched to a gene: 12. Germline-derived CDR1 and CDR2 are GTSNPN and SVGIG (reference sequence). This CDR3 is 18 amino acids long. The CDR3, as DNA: TGTGCCTGGAGACCCCCAGCTAGCGGGGTGTTTGGGGCCAACGTCCTGACTTTC. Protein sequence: CAWRPPASGVFGANVLTF.

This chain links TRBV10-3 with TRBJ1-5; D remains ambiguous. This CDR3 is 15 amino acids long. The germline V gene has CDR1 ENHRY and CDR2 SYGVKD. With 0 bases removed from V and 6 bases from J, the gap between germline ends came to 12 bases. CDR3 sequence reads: CAISESKREFQPQHF. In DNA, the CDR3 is TGTGCCATCAGTGAGTCGAAGAGGGAGTTTCAGCCCCAGCATTTT.

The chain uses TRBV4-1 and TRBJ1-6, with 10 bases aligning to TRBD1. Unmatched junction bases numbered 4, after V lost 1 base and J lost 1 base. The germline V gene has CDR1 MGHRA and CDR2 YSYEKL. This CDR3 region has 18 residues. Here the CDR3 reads CASSQGQGATSYNSPLHF. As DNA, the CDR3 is TGCGCCAGCAGCCAAGGACAGGGGGCTACGTCCTATAATTCACCCCTCCACTTT.

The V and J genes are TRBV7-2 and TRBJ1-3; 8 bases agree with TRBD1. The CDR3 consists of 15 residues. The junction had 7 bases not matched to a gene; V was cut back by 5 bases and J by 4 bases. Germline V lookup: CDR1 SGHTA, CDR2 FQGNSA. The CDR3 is CASSPYRGSGNTIYF. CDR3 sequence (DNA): TGTGCCAGCAGCCCATACAGGGGGTCGGGAAACACCATATATTTT.

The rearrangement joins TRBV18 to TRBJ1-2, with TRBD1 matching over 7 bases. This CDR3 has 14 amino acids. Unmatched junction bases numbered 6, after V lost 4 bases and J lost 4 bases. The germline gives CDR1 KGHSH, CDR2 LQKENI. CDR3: CASSHTDRAYGYTF. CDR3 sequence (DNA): TGTGCCAGCTCACATACTGACAGGGCCTATGGCTACACCTTC.

The chain's CDR3 is CATRGAHPEKDTQYF. In DNA, the CDR3 is TGTGCCACGCGGGGGGCCCACCCGGAGAAAGATACGCAGTATTTT. This rearrangement joins TRBV10-3 to TRBJ2-3, with 8 bases that match TRBD2. The V and J ends lost 10 bases and 5 bases, in that order; junction bases with no gene match: 14. The CDR3 consists of 15 residues. Per the germline V gene, CDR1 is ENHRY and CDR2 is SYGVKD.

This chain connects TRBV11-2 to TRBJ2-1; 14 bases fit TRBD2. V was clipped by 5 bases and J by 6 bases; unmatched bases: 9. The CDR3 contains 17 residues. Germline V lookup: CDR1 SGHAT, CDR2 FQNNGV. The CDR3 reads CASSQGGLAGVINEQFF. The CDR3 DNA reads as TGTGCCAGCAGCCAGGGGGGACTAGCGGGGGTCATCAATGAGCAGTTCTTC.

This chain's CDR3 is CASSASGYEQYF. The CDR3, as DNA: TGTGCCAGCAGTGCCTCGGGGTACGAGCAGTACTTC. This chain links TRBV28 with TRBJ2-7, with D perhaps matching TRBD2 (5 bases). Trimming took 5 bases from V and 4 from J, leaving 9 bases between them. This CDR3 comprises 12 residues. Germline V CDR1 and CDR2: MDHEN, SYDVKM.

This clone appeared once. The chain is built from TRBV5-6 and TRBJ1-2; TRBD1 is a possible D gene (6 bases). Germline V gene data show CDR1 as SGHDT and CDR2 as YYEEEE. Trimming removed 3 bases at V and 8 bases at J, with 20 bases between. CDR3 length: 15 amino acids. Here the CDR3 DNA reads TGTGCCAGCAGCTCGGCCCAGGGGCGCCTCGGAGGCTACACCTTC. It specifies CASSSAQGRLGGYTF.

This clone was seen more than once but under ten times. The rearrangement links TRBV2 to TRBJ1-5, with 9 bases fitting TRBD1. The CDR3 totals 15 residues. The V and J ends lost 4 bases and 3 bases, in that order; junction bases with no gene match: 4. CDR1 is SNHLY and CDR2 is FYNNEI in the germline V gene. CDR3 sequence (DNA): TGTGCCAGCAGTGCCGGGACAGGGCACAATCAGCCCCAGCATTTT. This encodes CASSAGTGHNQPQHF.

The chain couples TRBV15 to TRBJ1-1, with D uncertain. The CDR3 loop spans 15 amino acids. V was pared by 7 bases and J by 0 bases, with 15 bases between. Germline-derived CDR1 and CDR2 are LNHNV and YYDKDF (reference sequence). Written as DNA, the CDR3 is TGTGCCACCAAGCAGAGGTTGTCCATGAACACTGAAGCTTTCTTT. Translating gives CATKQRLSMNTEAFF.

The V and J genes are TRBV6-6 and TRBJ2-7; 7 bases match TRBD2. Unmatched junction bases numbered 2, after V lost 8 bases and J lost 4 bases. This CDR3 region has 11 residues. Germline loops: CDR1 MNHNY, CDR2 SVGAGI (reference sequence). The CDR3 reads CASLAVYEQYF. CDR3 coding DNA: TGTGCCAGCCTAGCGGTATACGAGCAGTACTTC.

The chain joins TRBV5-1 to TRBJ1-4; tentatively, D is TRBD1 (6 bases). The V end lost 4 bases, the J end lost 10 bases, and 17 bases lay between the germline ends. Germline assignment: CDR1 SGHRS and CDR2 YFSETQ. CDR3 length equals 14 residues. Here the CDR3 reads CASSQSPGEGKLFF. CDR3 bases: TGCGCCAGCAGCCAGAGTCCAGGGGAGGGAAAACTGTTTTTT.

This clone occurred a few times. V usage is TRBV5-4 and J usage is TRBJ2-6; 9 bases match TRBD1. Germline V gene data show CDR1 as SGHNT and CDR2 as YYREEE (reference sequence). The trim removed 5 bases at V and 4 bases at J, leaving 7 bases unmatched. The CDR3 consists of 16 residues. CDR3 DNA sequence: TGTGCCAGCAGGCGGACAGGGGCGGTAGGGGCCAACGTCCTGACTTTC. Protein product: CASRRTGAVGANVLTF.

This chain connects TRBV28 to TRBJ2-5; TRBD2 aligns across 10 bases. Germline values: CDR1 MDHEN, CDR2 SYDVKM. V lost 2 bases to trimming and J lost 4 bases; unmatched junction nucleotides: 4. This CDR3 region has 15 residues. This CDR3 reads CASSLQRGGVETQYF. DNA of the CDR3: TGTGCCAGCAGTTTACAGCGGGGGGGTGTAGAGACCCAGTACTTC.